One and the same sample provided the 32 T cell receptor beta chains below, sequenced in a study of lung T cells in sarcoidosis with Löfgren's syndrome. In TCRdb, the reads were re-called with MiXCR into one record per CDR3 protein. Here the sample spans some 18,000 distinct CDR3 sequences, less than 25% being singletons. Sequences were obtained from CD4+ T cells from PBMCs. These receptors were obtained from a human donor with sarcoidosis (Löfgren's syndrome or another form), or a control subject (not recorded which).

The sample holds many counts of this clonotype. V usage is TRBV28 and J usage is TRBJ2-7; the D is unclear. Per the germline V gene, CDR1 is MDHEN and CDR2 is SYDVKM. Trimming pared 2 bases from V and 3 bases from J, leaving 11 bases between. The CDR3 sequence is 14 residues long. In DNA, the CDR3 is TGTGCCAGCAGTTTAGAACAGTTAAGCTACGAGCAGTACTTC. Encoded protein: CASSLEQLSYEQYF. Filled out from reference TRBV28 and TRBJ2-7, the complete variable domain reads DVKVTQSSRYLVKRTGEKVFLECVQDMDHENMFWYRQDPGLGLRLIYFSYDVKMKEKGDIPEGYSVSREKKERFSLILESASTNQTSMYLCASSLEQLSYEQYFGPGTRLTVT.

This clonotype was seen ten or more times. This chain connects TRBV28 to TRBJ1-2; tentative D call: TRBD1 (5 bases). Germline V CDR1 and CDR2: MDHEN, SYDVKM. V was cut by 5 bases and J by 10 bases, with 17 bases left in between. The CDR3 runs 13 residues. In DNA form, the CDR3 reads TGTGCCAGCAGTAACGTCAGGGACCGTGCCTACACCTTC. It is translated as CASSNVRDRAYTF.

This clonotype was recorded many times. The chain is built from TRBV25-1 and TRBJ2-2, with D maybe TRBD2 (5 bases). Germline lookup yields CDR1 MGHDK and CDR2 SYGVNS. The CDR3 has 13 amino acids. Deletions cut 6 bases from V and 8 bases from J, with 13 bases between. The CDR3 DNA sequence: TGTGCCAGCAGAGTAGAGGGTGAGGGGGAGCTGTTTTTT. Its protein is CASRVEGEGELFF.

This clonotype was picked up many times. This chain links TRBV5-1 with TRBJ2-7; D not certain. Germline V gene lookup returns CDR1 SGHRS and CDR2 YFSETQ. The CDR3 loop spans 15 amino acids. Trimming shortened V by 0 bases and J by 0 bases, and 10 bases separated the two germline ends. The chain's CDR3 is CASSLELGISYEQYF. DNA for the CDR3: TGCGCCAGCAGCTTGGAGTTAGGGATCTCCTACGAGCAGTACTTC.

Judged by abundance, this clonotype is medium-sized. The V gene is TRBV7-6, the J gene TRBJ2-1; D perhaps matches TRBD2 (6 bases). CDR3 length equals 16 residues. V was trimmed by 8 bases and J by 1 base, leaving 18 bases between them. Germline CDR1 SGHVS, CDR2 FNYEAQ. The CDR3 loop reads CASALTGGTSYNEQFF. CDR3 in DNA: TGTGCCAGCGCACTGACCGGCGGGACTTCCTACAATGAGCAGTTCTTC.

This clonotype was picked up many times. This chain uses TRBV10-3 with TRBJ2-1; 13 bases are shared with TRBD2. Germline V gives CDR1 ENHRY, CDR2 SYGVKD. The V and J ends lost 0 bases and 8 bases, in that order; junction bases with no gene match: 7. The length of the CDR3 is 17 residues. CDR3 in DNA: TGTGCCATCAGTGAGTCCGGACTAGCGGGAGCTGGCGATGAGCAGTTCTTC. Its protein product is CAISESGLAGAGDEQFF.

This clonotype was seen ten or more times. This chain links TRBV29-1 with TRBJ2-1, with D uncertain. This CDR3 has 15 residues. The V end lost 1 base, the J end lost 0 bases, and 10 bases lay between the germline ends. Germline CDR1 reads SQVTM; CDR2 reads ANQGSEA. This chain's CDR3 is CSVEVSTSSYNEQFF. CDR3 DNA: TGCAGCGTTGAAGTGTCCACCTCCTCCTACAATGAGCAGTTCTTC.

Concerning this clonotype itself: A much more abundant neighbour one base away suggests this may be a read error. The chain couples TRBV7-6 to TRBJ2-1; D gene ambiguous. V was pared by 8 bases and J by 2 bases, with 7 bases between. The CDR3 spans 12 residues. The V gene's germline CDR1 is SGHVS and CDR2 FNYEAQ. The DNA for the CDR3 is TGTGCCAGCGGGCCCCCCTACAATGAGCAGTTCTTC. It is translated as CASGPPYNEQFF. The complete variable domain, with remaining parts taken from reference TRBV7-6 and TRBJ2-1, reads GAGVSQSPRYKVTKRGQDVALRCDPISGHVSLYWYRQALGQGPEFLTYFNYEAQQDKSGLPNDRFSAERPEGSISTLTIQRTEQRDSAMYRCASGPPYNEQFFGPGTRLTVL.

This clonotype came up many times. The chain joins TRBV19 to TRBJ1-5; D might be TRBD1 (5 bases). The CDR3 spans 15 residues. CDR1 is LNHDA, CDR2 SQIVND, per germline (reference sequence). Trimming cost V 0 bases and J 6 bases, with 12 bases left between them. The CDR3 coding sequence is TGTGCCAGTAGTATAGACCGAGGGGACGGTCAGCCCCAGCATTTT. It yields the protein CASSIDRGDGQPQHF.

This clonotype was counted between two and nine times. DNA of the CDR3: TGTGCCAGCAGCCCCCGGGGGACAGGGGACGAAGAACTGTTTTTT. Translating it yields CASSPRGTGDEELFF. This sequence joins TRBV7-9 and TRBJ1-4; 10 bases agree with TRBD1. The trim removed 5 bases at V and 12 bases at J, leaving 12 bases unmatched. The CDR3 is 15 residues long. Germline values: CDR1 SEHNR, CDR2 FQNEAQ (reference sequence).

In regard to this clonotype: This may stem from a read error, because a much larger clone lies one nucleotide away. The chain recombines TRBV12-3 or TRBV12-4 with TRBJ1-2; D gene unclear. Trimming shortened V by 1 base and J by 0 bases, and 6 bases separated the two germline ends. CDR3 size: 14 residues. The CDR3, as DNA: TGTGCCAGCAGTTTAGACAGAACTAACTATGGCTACACCTTC. Protein sequence: CASSLDRTNYGYTF.

J is TRBJ2-7 and V is TRBV29-1; 8 positions match TRBD2. CDR3 length: 12 amino acids. Germline V gives CDR1 SQVTM, CDR2 ANQGSEA. The CDR3 DNA is TGCGGCGCCAAATCGAGTAGCGGGGATCAGTACTTC. It is translated as CGAKSSSGDQYF.

V is TRBV12-3 or TRBV12-4 and J is TRBJ2-7, with 8 bases that match TRBD2. The J segment lost 6 bases and the V segment lost 7 bases, leaving 17 bases of the junction unmatched. The CDR3 is made up of 16 amino acids. The CDR3 loop is CASIPTGGRALGEQYF. CDR3 DNA: TGTGCCAGCATTCCGACGGGGGGGCGGGCTCTGGGCGAGCAGTACTTC.

This clonotype was observed a few times. This sequence joins TRBV29-1 and TRBJ1-5; D might be TRBD1 (5 bases). The CDR3 has 14 amino acids. In germline, CDR1 is SQVTM, CDR2 ANQGSEA. Trimming left V 7 bases short and J 4 bases short, with 17 bases between. CDR3 DNA sequence: TGCAGCGCCGTGTCCGGGGGGACTAATCAGCCCCAGCATTTT. This sequence encodes CSAVSGGTNQPQHF. Looking up the rest from reference TRBV29-1 and TRBJ1-5 gives the full variable domain: SAVISQKPSRDICQRGTSLTIQCQVDSQVTMMFWYRQQPGQSLTLIATANQGSEATYESGFVIDKFPISRPNLTFSTLTVSNMSPEDSSIYLCSAVSGGTNQPQHFGDGTRLSIL.

This clonotype has more than one count but fewer than ten. The genes are TRBV7-2 and TRBJ1-5; D might be TRBD1 (5 bases). The CDR3 is 13 amino acids. CDR1 is SGHTA and CDR2 is FQGNSA in the germline V gene. V lost 1 base and J lost 5, with 6 bases in between. CDR3 amino acids: CASSLGRDQPQHF. The CDR3 DNA is TGTGCCAGCAGCTTAGGCAGGGATCAGCCCCAGCATTTT.

This clonotype appeared many times. V usage is TRBV28 and J usage is TRBJ1-4; D call uncertain. Germline assignment: CDR1 MDHEN and CDR2 SYDVKM. The V and J ends lost 2 bases and 7 bases respectively, with 11 bases between them. CDR3 length: 14 residues. DNA for the CDR3: TGTGCCAGCAGTTTAGCAGGACTCGCTGAAAAACTGTTTTTT. This translates into CASSLAGLAEKLFF.

Turning to this clonotype: This may come from a read error, since a much larger clone is one base off. The chain employs TRBV10-2 and TRBJ2-4; the D gene is possibly TRBD1 (5 bases). CDR1 is WSHSY and CDR2 is SAAADI in the germline V gene. The V gene lost 3 bases and the J gene lost 5 bases, with 14 bases spanning the gap. The CDR3 spans 15 residues. In DNA form, the CDR3 reads TGCGCCAGCAGTGATCCAGGGTTGGCCGAAAACATTCAGTACTTC. Translated, it gives CASSDPGLAENIQYF.

The sample holds one count of this clonotype. Given a much more abundant clone one base away, this may be a read error. The gene calls are TRBV19 and TRBJ2-1; D may be TRBD2 (6 bases). CDR1 and CDR2 (germline): LNHDA, SQIVND (reference sequence). V lost 3 bases, J lost 8 bases, and 20 bases lay in between. CDR3 length: 16 residues. The CDR3 DNA reads as TGTGCCAGTAGTATCGGGCTAGCGAGAGGGATTGATGAGCAGTTCTTC. It yields the protein CASSIGLARGIDEQFF.

Worth noting for this clonotype: The CDR3 does not end in the conserved phenylalanine or tryptophan, so this is likely a read error. This chain connects TRBV4-2 to TRBJ1-1; no definite D call. This CDR3 contains 13 residues. The germline V gene has CDR1 LGHNA and CDR2 YNFKEQ. The DNA for the CDR3 is TGTGCCAGCGGCCAAATCATGAACACTGAAGCTTTCCTT. Protein: CASGQIMNTEAFL.

This clonotype has at least ten counts. This chain joins TRBV7-2 and TRBJ2-7; no firm D call. The germline V gene encodes CDR1 SGHTA and CDR2 FQGNSA. V lost 5 bases to trimming and J lost 0 bases, with 8 bases between them. The CDR3 spans 13 residues. CDR3 amino acids: CASSHSYSYEQYF. The DNA of the CDR3 is TGTGCCAGCAGCCACTCCTACTCCTACGAGCAGTACTTC.

This clonotype was picked up many times. The chain joins TRBV7-6 to TRBJ2-5, with D maybe TRBD1 (6 bases). The ends were cut back, 3 bases at V and 4 bases at J, with 12 bases in the middle. Germline V gene lookup returns CDR1 SGHVS and CDR2 FNYEAQ. The CDR3 sequence is 14 residues long. The CDR3 region has the DNA TGTGCCAGCAGCTTCAGAGGGGGTTTAGAGACCCAGTACTTC. It codes for CASSFRGGLETQYF. The full variable domain, completed using reference TRBV7-6 and TRBJ2-5, is GAGVSQSPRYKVTKRGQDVALRCDPISGHVSLYWYRQALGQGPEFLTYFNYEAQQDKSGLPNDRFSAERPEGSISTLTIQRTEQRDSAMYRCASSFRGGLETQYFGPGTRLLVL.

This clonotype was observed a handful of times. This may arise from a read error, as a much more abundant clone is one base away. The rearrangement links TRBV6-5 to TRBJ2-1; no firm D call. The V gene's germline CDR1 is MNHEY and CDR2 SVGAGI. The CDR3 loop spans 11 amino acids. CDR3 bases: TGTGCCAGCAGCCGATACAATGAGCAGTCCTTC. Translated: CASSRYNEQSF.

The rearrangement uses TRBV27 and TRBJ2-5; 8 bases map to TRBD2. Germline V gene lookup returns CDR1 MNHEY and CDR2 SMNVEV (reference sequence). The CDR3 has 16 residues. The V and J ends lost 0 bases and 11 bases, in that order; junction bases with no gene match: 14. The CDR3 spells CASSLSNQGLEEAQYF. DNA for the CDR3: TGTGCCAGCAGTTTATCGAACCAGGGACTAGAAGAGGCTCAGTACTTC.

This clonotype turned up a few times. At one of its ends the junction is not consistent with the germline gene, which may arise from a read error. V usage is TRBV20-1 and J usage is TRBJ2-6, with a possible D match to TRBD1 (6 bases). Germline loops: CDR1 DFQATT, CDR2 SNEGSKA (reference sequence). CDR3 size: 16 residues. For the CDR3, the DNA is TGCAGTGCTCCTCCTAGACAGGTCTCTGGGGCCGACGTCCTGAATTTC. Translating it yields CSAPPRQVSGADVLNF.

Concerning this clonotype: This may be a read error: a much more frequent sequence differs by one nucleotide. The V call is TRBV7-3, the J call TRBJ2-3, with 11 bases fitting TRBD2. CDR1 is SGHTA and CDR2 is FQGTGA in the germline V gene. V was pared by 4 bases and J by 10 bases, with 7 bases of the junction left unmatched. This CDR3 is 14 amino acids long. The CDR3 loop is CASSSGTSGFSQYF. The CDR3 DNA reads as TGTGCCAGCAGCTCAGGGACTAGCGGTTTTTCGCAGTATTTT.

This clonotype was seen repeatedly, ten times or more. The rearrangement uses TRBV5-1 and TRBJ1-1; 8 positions match TRBD1. The CDR3 covers 16 residues. J lost 0 bases, V lost 0 bases, and 4 bases had no gene match. Germline values: CDR1 SGHRS, CDR2 YFSETQ. The CDR3 spells CASSLAGTGLNTEAFF. The CDR3 DNA reads as TGCGCCAGCAGCTTGGCCGGGACAGGCTTGAACACTGAAGCTTTCTTT.

This clonotype was picked up many times. The chain combines TRBV3-1 with TRBJ2-3; D gene unclear. Trimming shortened V by 4 bases and J by 5 bases, and 7 bases separated the two germline ends. Germline V lookup: CDR1 LGHDT, CDR2 YNNKEL (reference sequence). This CDR3 is built from 12 residues. DNA of the CDR3: TGTGCCAGCAGCCCAAGGGTAGATACGCAGTATTTT. Translation gives CASSPRVDTQYF.

A few counts support this clonotype. The chain recombines TRBV12-3 or TRBV12-4 with TRBJ2-1; D unresolved. Trimming left V 5 bases short and J 8 bases short, with 13 bases between. This CDR3 contains 13 residues. The CDR3 coding sequence is TGTGCCAGCAGTCCCCCCATGAGCGATGAGCAGTTCTTC. Amino acids: CASSPPMSDEQFF.

This rearrangement joins TRBV30 to TRBJ1-1; TRBD1 aligns across 8 bases. The CDR3 is made up of 15 amino acids. Unmatched junction bases numbered 9, after V lost 0 bases and J lost 6 bases. CDR1 and CDR2 (germline): GTSNPN, SVGIG (reference sequence). The CDR3 loop is CAWSVAQGVLPEAFF. The CDR3 DNA is TGTGCCTGGAGTGTGGCACAGGGGGTATTACCTGAAGCTTTCTTT.

By frequency in the sample, this clonotype is medium-sized. Written as DNA, the CDR3 is TGTGCCAGCAGCCTTGGGACTAGCGTTGGTGGGACCCAGTACTTC. Translating gives CASSLGTSVGGTQYF. The chain is built from TRBV27 and TRBJ2-5, with 10 bases aligning to TRBD2. The CDR3 is made up of 15 amino acids. J gave up 7 bases and V 6 bases, and 11 bases lay outside the gene matches. Germline V gene lookup returns CDR1 MNHEY and CDR2 SMNVEV (reference sequence).

This clonotype was seen repeatedly, ten times or more. The chain carries TRBV5-1 and TRBJ2-3, with unresolved D. CDR1 SGHRS and CDR2 YFSETQ come from the germline V gene. V lost 3 bases to trimming and J lost 0 bases, with 8 bases between them. The CDR3 totals 14 residues. In DNA form, the CDR3 reads TGCGCCAGCAGCTGGCGCGGTAGCACAGATACGCAGTATTTT. This sequence encodes CASSWRGSTDTQYF.

With respect to this clonotype: This may come from a read error, since a much larger clone is one base off. This chain joins TRBV4-3 and TRBJ2-3; 9 nucleotides line up with TRBD2. The CDR3 consists of 20 residues. The germline CDR1 and CDR2 sequences are LGHNA and YSLEER. The V segment lost 0 bases and the J segment 0 bases; nucleotides outside the gene matches: 13. The CDR3 is CASSQECSSGGSISTDTQYF. CDR3 sequence (DNA): TGCGCCAGCAGCCAAGAATGTTCGAGCGGGGGGTCGATTAGCACAGATACGCAGTATTTT.